This T cell receptor beta chain comes out of a study of identical twins. Study-level results: Model-predicted out-of-frame TCR alpha sharing fell below observed values in monozygotic twins.

This CDR3 has 17 amino acids. Trimming pared 6 bases from V and 0 bases from J, leaving 20 bases between. From germline, CDR1 is MDHEN and CDR2 SYDVKM. TCRdb reanalysed the 5' RACE reads using MiXCR and keeps one entry per CDR3 protein. Of 690,000 or so distinct CDR3 sequences listed, approximately 9% are singletons. Of note for this clonotype: What it binds is not known.

These data are also associated with another study on yellow fever vaccine responses in identical twins.

This sequence originates from a woman younger than 30 in good health. The chain couples TRBV28 to TRBJ1-1, with D possibly being TRBD1 (5 bases). The sample consisted of PBMCs. The CDR3 spells CASSFWGGSPLNTEAFF. DNA of the CDR3: TGTGCCAGCAGCTTCTGGGGGGGGTCTCCTTTGAACACTGAAGCTTTCTTT. Full variable domain (outside the CDR3, taken from reference TRBV28 and TRBJ1-1): DVKVTQSSRYLVKRTGEKVFLECVQDMDHENMFWYRQDPGLGLRLIYFSYDVKMKEKGDIPEGYSVSREKKERFSLILESASTNQTSMYLCASSFWGGSPLNTEAFFGQGTRLTVV.